A selection of T cell receptor beta chains follows, all from one sample in a study of response to subunit inactivated influenza vaccine. TCRdb analysed the RT-PCR reads with MiXCR anew, one entry per CDR3 protein. The sample has a few hundred thousand distinct CDR3 sequences; 13% to 15% are singletons. The sample consisted of PBMCs from blood, taken about 11 days after vaccination. Receptor source: a man in his fifties who received an inactivated influenza vaccine. Both conserved end residues are part of each CDR3. A D gene is named only where the DNA matches it firmly. A clone size is listed for some rows: how often the clone was seen (once, few, many), or a class if it is expanded.

>TRBJ2-3|TRBV20-1|TRBD1|few
CSASSRETGIQGTQYF
TGCAGTGCTAGCTCGAGGGAGACAGGGATTCAGGGAACGCAGTATTTT
>TRBJ2-1|TRBV9|.|.
CASSVGGRYNEQFF
TGTGCCAGCAGCGTAGGAGGGCGGTACAATGAGCAGTTCTTC
>TRBJ1-5|TRBV12-3/TRBV12-4|.|few
CASSFSGIGNQPQHF
TGTGCCAGCAGTTTTTCGGGGATCGGCAATCAGCCCCAGCATTTT
>TRBJ2-1|TRBV9|.|few
CASSSPSHNEQFF
TGTGCCAGCAGCTCACCGTCTCACAATGAGCAGTTCTTC
>TRBJ2-3|TRBV12-3/TRBV12-4|TRBD2|.
CASSSGVAGRTDTQYF
TGTGCCAGCAGCTCCGGGGTAGCGGGACGCACAGATACGCAGTATTTT
>TRBJ2-4|TRBV5-1|.|few
CASSQGQRENIQYF
TGCGCCAGCAGCCAGGGACAGCGGGAAAACATTCAGTACTTC
>TRBJ2-2|TRBV30|.|.
CARRVGAGELFF
TGTGCTCGGAGGGTGGGGGCCGGGGAGCTGTTTTTT
>TRBJ2-7|TRBV3-1|.|.
CASSQEAQAIYKQYF
TGTGCCAGCAGCCAAGAGGCCCAGGCGATCTACAAGCAGTACTTC
>TRBJ2-6|TRBV30|.|.
CAWSKGSSGANVLTF
TGTGCCTGGAGTAAGGGAAGTTCTGGGGCCAACGTCCTGACTTTC
>TRBJ1-4|TRBV29-1|.|few
CSVEVRGGEKLFF
TGCAGCGTTGAAGTTAGGGGCGGCGAAAAACTGTTTTTT
>TRBJ2-3|TRBV2|.|.
CASSDGVSTDTQYF
TGTGCCAGCAGTGACGGCGTATCCACAGATACGCAGTATTTT
>TRBJ2-1|TRBV2|.|many
CASSERAGRNNEQFF
TGTGCCAGCAGTGAAAGGGCGGGGAGAAACAATGAGCAGTTCTTC
>TRBJ2-7|TRBV9|TRBD1|.
CASSVDGQGYEQYF
TGTGCCAGCAGCGTAGACGGACAGGGCTACGAGCAGTACTTC
>TRBJ1-1|TRBV5-8|.|.
CASSWGRLNTEAFF
TGTGCCAGCAGCTGGGGACGTTTGAACACTGAAGCTTTCTTT
>TRBJ2-7|TRBV28|TRBD2|once
CASSTSSGSSYEQYF
TGTGCCAGCAGTACCTCTAGCGGGAGCTCCTACGAGCAGTACTTC
>TRBJ2-1|TRBV6-2/TRBV6-3|TRBD2|many
CASNDGTSLVF
TGTGCCAGCAACGACGGGACTAGTCTAGTCTTC
>TRBJ1-1|TRBV20-1|.|few
CSAHSPFPNMNTEAFF
TGCAGTGCTCATTCCCCCTTCCCCAACATGAACACTGAAGCTTTCTTT
>TRBJ2-5|TRBV7-6|.|few
CASSRYSREQETQYF
TGTGCCAGCAGCAGATATTCAAGGGAACAAGAGACCCAGTACTTC
>TRBJ2-5|TRBV29-1|.|.
CSVDWGDTQYF
TGCAGCGTTGATTGGGGAGACACCCAGTACTTC
>TRBJ2-3|TRBV6-2/TRBV6-3|.|.
CASRGRERARGSDTQYF
TGTGCCAGCAGGGGGAGGGAGAGGGCCAGGGGATCAGATACGCAGTATTTT
>TRBJ2-3|TRBV20-1|.|many
CSASSREKGDTQYF
TGCAGTGCTAGTTCTCGGGAGAAGGGCGATACGCAGTATTTT